This T cell receptor beta chain was profiled in a study of blood T cell repertoires in COVID-19 (dated by TCRdb to 2019 to 2021). At the level of the whole study: Samples from collaborators originated in the United States, Italy and Spain and spanned both the acute and convalescent phases of COVID-19. The material from the prospective study consisted of cDNA or gDNA derived from T cells, B-cell-depleted T cells, or PBMCs. Subjects who had been exposed to COVID-19, were actively infected with it, or had recovered from it provided the deeply sampled blood TCRbeta repertoires that made up the dataset. A freely available public database, intended as a resource for researchers studying the immune response to SARS-CoV-2, is where the repertoires were released. Samples were obtained from the ongoing ImmuneRACE study (first 160 participants) and from 1,254 subjects provided by 6 global collaborators. The sample metadata nearly always contained a de-identified subject ID, COVID-19 status, age in years and sex. Where HLA class I and class II types were available, the types were taken from metadata supplied by the sample provider, not from assay-based typing. What the work shows at the level of the full study, not this receptor alone: Clinical and demographic metadata were provided uncurated, with the amount varying by source and participant.

TCRbeta CDR3 regions were amplified from genomic DNA using the immunoSEQ Assay, a bias-controlled multiplex PCR. The authors' analysis ran thus. Within the assay, amplification of reference gene primers was used to estimate how many nucleated cells each sample contained. Sequence reads were collapsed and filtered to measure the absolute abundance of every unique TCRbeta CDR3 rearrangement. For each sample, productive Simpson clonality was calculated as the square root of Simpson's diversity index over productive rearrangements. As stored in TCRdb, this immuneACCESS dataset retains in-frame rearrangements with V and J assigned. A fraction of the clones does not appear; measured against another copy, unresolved V genes explain less than half of the discrepancy, and the remainder lacks a known reason. D and trimming were read from the DNA, whereas the V and J calls and clone size are those reported in that table. For this sample there are 90,000 or so clones; about 90% appear just once. Under 2% of the sample comes from the top ten.

Collaborating institutions collected whole blood in K2EDTA tubes following their own protocols. For TCRbeta analysis, collaborators shipped samples in one of three forms: frozen whole blood, isolated PBMCs, or DNA extracted from either of those sample types. Regarding this clone: The specificity of this receptor is unknown. No base quality values were provided; no much bigger clone lies one nucleotide off.

The CDR3 holds 17 amino acids from the cysteine to the phenylalanine. Only the CDR3 part of the read is kept: 51 bases, read in frame from the first base. The germline V gene (reference sequence) sets CDR1 to MNHEY and CDR2 to SMNVEV. Relative to germline, V is missing 4 bases and J is missing 2 bases, with 11 bases of the junction outside any gene match. The clonotype was recovered from a human donor with active COVID-19. The donor label of this sample is uncertain. Here the chain combines TRBV27 and TRBJ2-7, and TRBD2 matches 10 of the central bases. The sample consisted of peripheral blood. The CDR3 reads CASSYRGSGGPPYEQYF. The DNA is TGTGCCAGCAGTTACCGTGGTAGCGGGGGGCCGCCCTACGAGCAGTACTTC.